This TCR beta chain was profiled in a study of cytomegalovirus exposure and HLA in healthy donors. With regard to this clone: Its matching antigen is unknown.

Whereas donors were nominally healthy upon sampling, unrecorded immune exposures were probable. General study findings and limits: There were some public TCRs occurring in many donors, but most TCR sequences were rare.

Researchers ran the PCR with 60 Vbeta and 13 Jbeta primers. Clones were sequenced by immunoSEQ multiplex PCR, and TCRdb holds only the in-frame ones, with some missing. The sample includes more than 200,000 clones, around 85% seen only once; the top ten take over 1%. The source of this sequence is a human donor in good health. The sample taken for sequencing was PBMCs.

Here the CDR3 reads CSAPGLRELFF. The CDR3, as DNA: TGCAGTGCCCCAGGGCTCCGGGAGCTGTTTTTT. The chain carries TRBV20-1 and TRBJ2-2; D may be TRBD1 (5 bases). Per the germline V gene, CDR1 is DFQATT and CDR2 is SNEGSKA (reference sequence). This CDR3 has 11 amino acids. Trimming pared 6 bases from V and 9 bases from J, leaving 11 bases between.